This TCR beta chain was documented in a study of cytomegalovirus exposure and HLA in healthy donors. Both 60 Vbeta primers and 13 Jbeta primers went into the PCR. Original processing notes: In a later analysis, of 80 million to 90 million unique beta chains, 9 million to 11 million appeared in at least two donors. The assay was immunoSEQ multiplex PCR, and TCRdb's table has in-frame clones only and misses some. V, J and clone size were drawn from that table, and D and trimming were deduced from the DNA. The sample has 100,000 to 150,000 clones, roughly three quarters seen once. Study-wide points: Across donors, presence/absence analyses took sequencing depth to be roughly uniform. Confirmation in vitro established that a few CMV-associated chains were specific for CMV antigens. Among immune exposure information, only CMV serostatus was available.

Comments on this clone: Its antigen is unknown.

Germline assignment: CDR1 SGHDT and CDR2 YYEEEE. This CDR3 has 17 amino acids. V was pared by 0 bases and J by 7 bases, with 20 bases between. Sequenced sample: PBMCs. The receptor's source is an older woman in good health and CMV-seronegative. The J gene is TRBJ1-5, the V gene TRBV5-6, with D possibly being TRBD1 (5 bases). The CDR3, as DNA: TGTGCCAGCAGCTTGGCCAACATGTACGGGGGGGGGCAGCCCCAGCATTTT. Encoded protein: CASSLANMYGGGQPQHF.